The next 19 T cell receptor beta chains were all read from a single sample in a study of siplizumab effects on memory and regulatory T cells. Libraries were prepared by immunoSEQ multiplex PCR; TCRdb keeps only in-frame clonotypes and omits some of them. The data show over 65,000 clones, around 95% seen once. Sequencing used CD8+ T cells sorted from blood. The receptor set was obtained from a human donor in good health.

The chain combines TRBV6-4 with TRBJ1-3; 8 bases are a match to TRBD1. Germline values: CDR1 MRHNA, CDR2 SNTAGT. The CDR3 extends over 18 amino acids. V was pared by 0 bases and J by 7 bases, with 14 bases of the junction left unmatched. CDR3 bases: TGTGCCAGCAGTGACTCGAGTCAGGGCAGGGGGCGCGGGAACACCATATATTTT. Protein product: CASSDSSQGRGRGNTIYF.

This sequence joins TRBV7-9 and TRBJ2-7, with 10 nucleotides matching TRBD1. Germline V gene data show CDR1 as SEHNR and CDR2 as FQNEAQ (reference sequence). This CDR3 has 16 residues. The V and J ends lost 6 bases and 6 bases, in that order; junction bases with no gene match: 14. This chain's CDR3 is CASSYPGKGQGPEQYF. The CDR3 DNA follows: TGTGCCAGCAGTTATCCCGGCAAGGGACAGGGGCCCGAGCAGTACTTC.

The rearrangement uses TRBV9 and TRBJ2-7; either TRBD1 or TRBD2 may supply D (6 bases each). The V end lost 3 bases, the J end lost 4 bases, and 17 bases lay between the germline ends. Germline loops: CDR1 SGDLS, CDR2 YYNGEE. This CDR3 region has 15 residues. In DNA form, the CDR3 reads TGTGCCAGCAGCGGCCGAGGGGGACTGGGTTACGAGCAGTACTTC. Translating it yields CASSGRGGLGYEQYF.

CDR3 nucleotides: TGCGCCAGCACCACCGACAGGGGGACAGATACGCAGTATTTT. It translates to CASTTDRGTDTQYF. The chain employs TRBV5-1 and TRBJ2-3; 9 positions match TRBD1. CDR3 size: 14 residues. Germline CDR1 is SGHRS and CDR2 is YFSETQ. Losses at the gene ends were 6 bases for V and 3 bases for J; bases not matched to a gene: 5.

V gene TRBV13 combines with J gene TRBJ1-3, with D possibly TRBD1 on 5 matching bases. The CDR3 consists of 14 residues. Germline V lookup: CDR1 PRHDT, CDR2 FYEKMQ (reference sequence). V dropped 3 bases and J dropped 4 bases, with 10 bases sitting between them. The CDR3 protein is CASSLKTGGNTIYF. In nucleotides, the CDR3 is TGTGCCAGCAGCTTGAAAACAGGAGGAAACACCATATATTTT.

This clone was detected once. The chain carries TRBV7-9 and TRBJ1-5; D is undetermined. The V end was cut by 0 bases, the J end by 0 bases, with 6 bases between. CDR3 length: 15 residues. From germline, CDR1 is SEHNR and CDR2 FQNEAQ (reference sequence). The CDR3 nucleotides are TGTGCCAGCAGCTTAGCTGACGGTAGCAATCAGCCCCAGCATTTT. Translation: CASSLADGSNQPQHF.

This chain links TRBV2 with TRBJ1-2; a weak D match, TRBD1 (5 bases). CDR3 length: 15 residues. The germline V gene has CDR1 SNHLY and CDR2 FYNNEI. Trimming removed 4 bases from V and 5 bases from J, with 17 bases in between. The CDR3 DNA reads as TGTGCCAGCAGTGGACGGGACGGACTCACGTATGGCTACACCTTC. Translated, it gives CASSGRDGLTYGYTF.

The CDR3 DNA is TGTGCCAGCAGCCCCTCCGGGGATGGAGCTTTCTTT. It specifies CASSPSGDGAFF. The chain couples TRBV6-5 to TRBJ1-1; D remains unclear. In germline, CDR1 is MNHEY, CDR2 SVGAGI. V lost 6 bases to trimming and J lost 10 bases, with 15 bases between them. The CDR3 has 12 amino acids.

The rearrangement uses TRBV28 and TRBJ2-4, with 7 bases that match TRBD2. The V segment lost 3 bases and the J segment 6 bases; nucleotides outside the gene matches: 5. The CDR3 extends over 14 amino acids. Germline CDR1 and CDR2: MDHEN and SYDVKM. The CDR3 here is CASSFLAELNIQYF. CDR3 nucleotides: TGTGCCAGCAGTTTTCTAGCGGAGCTAAACATTCAGTACTTC.

The V and J genes are TRBV2 and TRBJ2-1, with TRBD2 identical over 8 bases. From germline, CDR1 is SNHLY and CDR2 FYNNEI. The CDR3 runs 14 residues. The V segment lost 3 bases and the J segment 10 bases; nucleotides outside the gene matches: 8. CDR3 nucleotides: TGTGCCAGCAGTGAGTTAGCGGGATCCCCCGAGCAGTTCTTC. Its protein is CASSELAGSPEQFF.

The CDR3 DNA is TGTGCCAGCAGTTCTCGGACAGGTCAAGCGGAGCCTGAAGCTTTCTTT. Protein product: CASSSRTGQAEPEAFF. The V gene is TRBV27, the J gene TRBJ1-1, with 7 bases that match TRBD1. Trimming removed 4 bases from V and 6 bases from J; junction bases left unmatched: 14. This CDR3 contains 16 residues. Germline CDR1 MNHEY, CDR2 SMNVEV (reference sequence).

This clone was seen only once. V gene TRBV19 combines with J gene TRBJ2-7; D unclear. The CDR3 runs to 13 residues. Trimming pared 2 bases from V and 0 bases from J, leaving 5 bases between. The V gene's germline CDR1 is LNHDA and CDR2 SQIVND (reference sequence). CDR3 residues: CASSITPSYEQYF. The CDR3 DNA reads TGTGCCAGTAGTATAACCCCCTCCTACGAGCAGTACTTC.

CDR3 loop: CASSLAGDGTEAFF. In DNA form, the CDR3 reads TGTGCCAGCAGCTTGGCCGGAGACGGCACTGAAGCTTTCTTT. This chain links TRBV5-6 with TRBJ1-1; D is uncertain. This CDR3 has 14 residues. The germline V gene has CDR1 SGHDT and CDR2 YYEEEE. The V end lost 0 bases, the J end lost 4 bases, and 10 bases lay between the germline ends. Combining the CDR3 with reference TRBV5-6 and TRBJ1-1 gives the whole variable domain DAGVTQSPTHLIKTRGQQVTLRCSPKSGHDTVSWYQQALGQGPQFIFQYYEEEERQRGNFPDRFSGHQFPNYSSELNVNALLLGDSALYLCASSLAGDGTEAFFGQGTRLTVV.

The chain recombines TRBV28 with TRBJ1-2; D unclear. Germline V CDR1 and CDR2: MDHEN, SYDVKM. V shed 4 bases and J shed 3 bases, with 9 bases lying between them. The CDR3 has 13 residues. DNA for the CDR3: TGTGCCAGCAGTTCAAGTGGTGACTATGGCTACACCTTC. It specifies CASSSSGDYGYTF.

This rearrangement joins TRBV29-1 to TRBJ2-1; TRBD2 matches at 8 bases. Germline CDR1 is SQVTM and CDR2 is ANQGSEA. Trimming took 5 bases from V and 9 from J; bases not matched to a gene: 9. This CDR3 has 13 residues. The CDR3 loop reads CSVSGTRLLEQFF. In DNA, the CDR3 is TGCAGCGTTTCGGGGACTAGACTTCTTGAGCAGTTCTTC.

The chain uses TRBV6-4 and TRBJ2-1, with TRBD2 matching over 7 bases. The CDR3 is made up of 15 amino acids. Germline V gene sequence: CDR1 MRHNA, CDR2 SNTAGT. J gave up 3 bases and V 2 bases, and 4 bases lay outside the gene matches. CDR3 residues: CASSDTGEGYNEQFF. The CDR3 DNA is TGTGCCAGCAGTGACACGGGGGAGGGCTACAATGAGCAGTTCTTC.

The chain is built from TRBV2 and TRBJ1-1; TRBD1 agrees at 9 bases. Germline V gene data show CDR1 as SNHLY and CDR2 as FYNNEI. This CDR3 has 16 amino acids. Trimming took 4 bases from V and 4 from J; bases not matched to a gene: 10. CDR3 DNA sequence: TGTGCCAGCAGTGGGGCTGAAGACAGGGGGTTCACTGAAGCTTTCTTT. Its protein product is CASSGAEDRGFTEAFF.

J is TRBJ2-5 and V is TRBV13; 8 nucleotides agree with TRBD2. Germline V gene sequence: CDR1 PRHDT, CDR2 FYEKMQ (reference sequence). After removal of 4 bases from V and 2 bases from J, the junction contained 9 bases not matched to a gene. The CDR3 totals 16 residues. This chain's CDR3 is CASSSSLAGLQETQYF. CDR3 nucleotide sequence: TGTGCCAGCAGCTCCAGCCTAGCGGGTTTACAAGAGACCCAGTACTTC.

The chain combines TRBV21-1 with TRBJ2-7. TRBV21-1 is labeled a pseudogene. CDR3 length equals 16 residues. The CDR3 bases are TGTGCCAGCAGCTCCCGAGGGACGGAGGCTTCCTACGAGCAGTACTTC. This gives the protein CASSSRGTEASYEQYF.